The present T cell receptor beta chain was sequenced within a study of shared clonotypes between healthy human individuals. The wider study: Plates per donor: three CD4 naive, three CD4 memory, two CD8 naive, one CD8 memory. Regarding the study as a whole: It was observed that about 5% of naive CD4 clonotypes were shared across four donors.

Clones were sequenced by immunoSEQ multiplex PCR, and TCRdb holds only the in-frame ones, with some missing. The sample includes more than 1 million clones, 75% to 80% of them seen just once. The germline V gene encodes CDR1 SGHTA and CDR2 FQGNSA. The CDR3 has 15 amino acids. V shed 5 bases and J 4 bases; nucleotides not matched to a gene: 5. Regarding this clone: The antigen is not known.

The chain joins TRBV7-2 to TRBJ2-1; the match to TRBD2 covers 10 bases. Sequenced input: memory CD4+ T cells from PBMCs. The subset is: CD45RA-negative fraction. The source of this sequence is a man between 18 and 35 years old in good health. Some clones in this sample may be carry-over from other donors' samples. The CDR3 sequence is CASSRTSGAYNEQFF. DNA of the CDR3: TGTGCCAGCAGCCGGACTAGCGGAGCATACAATGAGCAGTTCTTC.